This record covers a single TCR beta chain. Its antigen is unidentified. This entry comes from a study of cytomegalovirus exposure and HLA in healthy donors. Notes on the study in general: TCR beta chains numbering some 160 were designated cytomegalovirus-associated. The sole available immune exposure information was CMV serostatus. Diagnosis of cytomegalovirus status made by the classifier reportedly showed high specificity and sensitivity.

The study ran its PCR with 60 Vbeta and 13 Jbeta primers. Profiling relied on immunoSEQ multiplex PCR, and the TCRdb table lists in-frame clones only, not all of them. The sample carries about 190,000 clones, about 86% recorded once. V shed 6 bases, J shed 8 bases, and the junction held 9 bases outside the gene matches. The CDR3 sequence is 13 residues long. Germline V gene lookup returns CDR1 SGHAT and CDR2 FQNNGV. The rearrangement uses TRBV11-2 and TRBJ1-2; 7 bases match TRBD1. This sequence was found in a woman aged 18-29 years in good health and CMV-seropositive. The sequenced material came from PBMCs. The CDR3 nucleotides read TGTGCCAGCAGTCACCCTAGAGGGGGCGGCTACACCTTC. Its translation: CASSHPRGGGYTF.